This T cell receptor beta chain is from a study of T-cell memory formation after mild COVID-19. Study findings and constraints: Nothing showed for sure that second-wave clones peaking on day 37 were SARS-CoV-2 specific. There was a balanced CD4/CD8 profile in clones contracting day 15 to 85, and later expanders leaned CD4+. Prior to infection, memory already included some responding clones, suggesting cross-reactive memory joined.

The TCR alpha and TCR beta cDNA libraries, bearing sample barcodes and UMIs, were generated by 5'RACE using constant-segment primers. TCRdb re-analysed the 5' RACE reads in MiXCR, keeping a single row per CDR3 protein. The profile shows about 210,000 distinct CDR3 sequences, about 10% of them singletons. About this clonotype: Its target is unknown.

The sample consisted of PBMCs or a T cell subset sorted from them (not recorded which). This receptor was taken from a man aged 18 to 30 who had mild COVID-19 (a few samples of this study predate the infection). Cell type and time point are not known.

The DNA of the CDR3 is TGTGCCAGCAGCAACGGACACGGAACTTCACCCCTCCACTTT. It is translated as CASSNGHGTSPLHF. V is TRBV7-9 and J is TRBJ1-6; D is perhaps TRBD1 (5 bases). Germline CDR1 SEHNR, CDR2 FQNEAQ (reference sequence). There are 14 residues in the CDR3. V was cut by 5 bases and J by 9 bases, with 14 bases left in between.